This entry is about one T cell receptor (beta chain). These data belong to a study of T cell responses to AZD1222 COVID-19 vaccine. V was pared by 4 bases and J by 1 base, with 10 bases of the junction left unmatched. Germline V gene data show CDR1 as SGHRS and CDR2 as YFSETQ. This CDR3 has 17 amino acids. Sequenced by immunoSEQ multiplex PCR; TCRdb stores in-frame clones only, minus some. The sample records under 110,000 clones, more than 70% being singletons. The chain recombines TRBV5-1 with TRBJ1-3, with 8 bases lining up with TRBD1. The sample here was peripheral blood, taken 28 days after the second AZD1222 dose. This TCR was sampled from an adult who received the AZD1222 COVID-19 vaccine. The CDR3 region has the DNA TGCGCCAGCAGCCAAGAGGGACAGGCCATATCTGGAAACACCATATATTTT. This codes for CASSQEGQAISGNTIYF.